Presented here are 32 T cell receptor beta chains from one specimen sequenced in a study of T cell responses to AZD1222 COVID-19 vaccine. Only in-frame clones appear in the TCRdb table, and some are missing; sequencing was by immunoSEQ multiplex PCR. This sample has about 66,000 clones, with 88% found just once. Material: peripheral blood, obtained 28 days after the second dose of the MenACWY control vaccine. The receptors here all came from an adult who received the MenACWY meningococcal vaccine as a control.

The chain employs TRBV7-9 and TRBJ1-4; a possible D gene is TRBD1 (6 bases). The ends were cut back, 5 bases at V and 7 bases at J, with 17 bases in the middle. CDR1 is SEHNR and CDR2 is FQNEAQ in the germline V gene (reference sequence). The length of the CDR3 is 15 residues. The CDR3 nucleotides read TGTGCCAGCAGCCCCCCCATGGGGGCGGGTGAAAAACTGTTTTTT. This gives the protein CASSPPMGAGEKLFF.

This sequence joins TRBV6-2 or TRBV6-3 and TRBJ2-7; D unclear. The V gene's germline CDR1 is MNHEY and CDR2 SVGEGT. With 5 bases removed from V and 7 bases from J, the gap between germline ends came to 18 bases. The CDR3 totals 14 residues. In DNA form, the CDR3 reads TGTGCCAGCAGTCCACGGCCGCCGCTACAGGAGCAGTACTTC. It specifies CASSPRPPLQEQYF.

J is TRBJ1-1 and V is TRBV6-2 or TRBV6-3, with TRBD1 identical over 8 bases. The ends lost 0 bases at V and 6 bases at J; junction bases unmatched: 6. The germline V gene has CDR1 MNHEY and CDR2 SVGEGT. The CDR3 is 15 residues long. The CDR3 DNA sequence: TGTGCCAGCAGTTACTCCCCCGGACAGGGCGCTGAAGCTTTCTTT. It yields the protein CASSYSPGQGAEAFF.

This chain links TRBV6-1 with TRBJ1-3; a possible D gene is TRBD1 (6 bases). The CDR3 is 16 amino acids. With 6 bases removed from V and 2 bases from J, the gap between germline ends came to 17 bases. Per germline, CDR1 MNHNS and CDR2 SASEGT. The CDR3: CASRERGGATGNTIYF. In DNA, the CDR3 is TGTGCCAGCAGGGAACGCGGGGGGGCGACTGGAAACACCATATATTTT.

The chain couples TRBV11-2 to TRBJ2-7; D is perhaps TRBD1 (5 bases). The V and J ends lost 4 bases and 3 bases respectively, with 22 bases between them. The CDR3 contains 17 residues. The germline V gene encodes CDR1 SGHAT and CDR2 FQNNGV. This CDR3 reads CASSSFKGREKGYEQYF. The DNA of the CDR3 is TGTGCCAGCAGCTCCTTCAAGGGCAGGGAAAAAGGCTACGAGCAGTACTTC. Full variable domain (missing parts from reference TRBV11-2 and TRBJ2-7): EAGVAQSPRYKIIEKRQSVAFWCNPISGHATLYWYQQILGQGPKLLIQFQNNGVVDDSQLPKDRFSAERLKGVDSTLKIQPAKLEDSAVYLCASSSFKGREKGYEQYFGPGTRLTVT.

The chain recombines TRBV5-8 with TRBJ2-7; D unresolved. Germline CDR1 and CDR2: SGHTS and YDEGEE. The CDR3 is 11 residues long. Trimming removed 2 bases at V and 0 bases at J, with 0 bases between. CDR3 DNA: TGTGCCAGCAGCTTCTCCTACGAGCAGTACTTC. This gives the protein CASSFSYEQYF. Using reference TRBV5-8 and TRBJ2-7 for the parts outside the CDR3, the full variable domain is EAGVTQSPTHLIKTRGQQATLRCSPISGHTSVYWYQQALGLGLQFLLWYDEGEERNRGNFPPRFSGRQFPNYSSELNVNALELEDSALYLCASSFSYEQYFGPGTRLTVT.

As for this clone: Germline is not matched at one junction end, which may reflect a read error. V and J are TRBV5-4 and TRBJ1-1, with TRBD1 matching 10 bases. This CDR3 is 15 amino acids long. Germline CDR1 is SGHNT and CDR2 is YYREEE (reference sequence). As DNA, the CDR3 is TGTGACAGCAGCCCTGGACAGGGGGGTTTCACTGAAGCTTTCTTT. It is translated as CDSSPGQGGFTEAFF.

The V and J genes are TRBV2 and TRBJ2-1; perhaps TRBD1 as D (5 bases). The V and J ends lost 8 bases and 4 bases respectively, with 12 bases between them. CDR3 length: 13 amino acids. The germline CDR1 and CDR2 sequences are SNHLY and FYNNEI. This CDR3 is CASFRGGYNEQFF. In DNA form, the CDR3 reads TGTGCCAGCTTTAGGGGCGGATACAATGAGCAGTTCTTC.

The table lists this clone with a count of one. This chain joins TRBV10-3 and TRBJ1-1; 8 nucleotides match TRBD1. V was pared by 10 bases and J by 3 bases, with 7 bases of the junction left unmatched. The germline gives CDR1 ENHRY, CDR2 SYGVKD. The length of the CDR3 is 13 residues. CDR3 DNA: TGTGCCACCTCGGGACAGGAGGACACTGAAGCTTTCTTT. Protein sequence: CATSGQEDTEAFF.

This rearrangement joins TRBV5-1 to TRBJ1-1; 8 bases map to TRBD1. The CDR3 runs to 17 residues. The ends lost 1 base at V and 10 bases at J; junction bases unmatched: 18. CDR1 and CDR2 from the germline V gene are SGHRS and YFSETQ. The CDR3 reads CASSLSGTGTLSRGAFF. The CDR3 region has the DNA TGCGCCAGCAGCTTGTCCGGGACAGGCACCTTATCCCGAGGAGCTTTCTTT.

The V call is TRBV9, the J call TRBJ2-7; a weak D match, TRBD2 (6 bases). CDR1 is SGDLS, CDR2 YYNGEE, per germline. The ends were cut back, 0 bases at V and 6 bases at J, with 10 bases in the middle. The CDR3 runs 13 residues. The CDR3 loop is CASSVAGVGEQYF. The CDR3 nucleotides read TGTGCCAGCAGCGTAGCGGGGGTGGGCGAGCAGTACTTC. Complete variable domain (other parts from reference TRBV9 and TRBJ2-7): DSGVTQTPKHLITATGQRVTLRCSPRSGDLSVYWYQQSLDQGLQFLIQYYNGEERAKGNILERFSAQQFPDLHSELNLSSLELGDSALYFCASSVAGVGEQYFGPGTRLTVT.

The rearrangement links TRBV10-3 to TRBJ2-7, with 7 bases lining up with TRBD1. The J segment lost 0 bases and the V segment lost 7 bases, leaving 9 bases of the junction unmatched. The germline V gene encodes CDR1 ENHRY and CDR2 SYGVKD. This CDR3 is 15 amino acids long. CDR3 sequence (DNA): TGTGCCATCACTACGGCCGGGACAGCCTCCTACGAGCAGTACTTC. Its protein is CAITTAGTASYEQYF.

This rearrangement joins TRBV3-1 (or the pseudogene TRBV3-2) to TRBJ2-1; 7 nucleotides line up with TRBD1. CDR3 length: 12 residues. CDR1 LGHDT and CDR2 YNNKEL come from the germline V gene (reference sequence). The junction had 2 bases not matched to a gene; V was cut back by 4 bases and J by 8 bases. The CDR3: CASSRQGYEQFF. The CDR3, as DNA: TGTGCCAGCAGCCGACAGGGCTATGAGCAGTTCTTC.

V is TRBV24-1 and J is TRBJ1-5, with D perhaps TRBD1 (5 bases). Germline assignment: CDR1 KGHDR and CDR2 SFDVKD. V lost 6 bases to trimming and J lost 7 bases, with 15 bases between them. CDR3 length: 14 residues. The CDR3 DNA sequence: TGTGCCACCAGTCGGACTGGGGCTTACCAGCCCCAGCATTTT. It specifies CATSRTGAYQPQHF.

V is TRBV30 and J is TRBJ2-2, with 9 nucleotides matching TRBD2. Germline-derived CDR1 and CDR2 are GTSNPN and SVGIG (reference sequence). J gave up 4 bases and V 0 bases, and 3 bases lay outside the gene matches. The CDR3 is 15 residues long. The CDR3 sequence: CAWSVSRGGTGELFF. CDR3 nucleotides: TGTGCCTGGAGTGTCTCGCGGGGGGGCACCGGGGAGCTGTTTTTT.

The J gene is TRBJ2-2, the V gene TRBV19; TRBD1 matches at 9 bases. Losses at the gene ends were 7 bases for V and 6 bases for J; bases not matched to a gene: 9. CDR1 is LNHDA, CDR2 SQIVND, per germline (reference sequence). The CDR3 sequence is 15 residues long. CDR3 loop: CASKPGQGWAGELFF. In nucleotides, the CDR3 is TGTGCCAGTAAACCGGGACAGGGATGGGCCGGGGAGCTGTTTTTT.

This clone has just one count. The V and J genes are TRBV9 and TRBJ2-2; 9 nucleotides match TRBD1. The ends lost 4 bases at V and 4 bases at J; junction bases unmatched: 11. The CDR3 is made up of 17 amino acids. Germline CDR1 SGDLS, CDR2 YYNGEE. In nucleotides, the CDR3 is TGTGCCAGCAGCCCAAGACAGGGGGTTCTACTCACCGGGGAGCTGTTTTTT. Its translation is CASSPRQGVLLTGELFF. The full variable domain, in which reference TRBV9 and TRBJ2-2 provide the parts outside the CDR3, is DSGVTQTPKHLITATGQRVTLRCSPRSGDLSVYWYQQSLDQGLQFLIQYYNGEERAKGNILERFSAQQFPDLHSELNLSSLELGDSALYFCASSPRQGVLLTGELFFGEGSRLTVL.

V and J are TRBV27 and TRBJ2-1, with D tentatively TRBD1 or TRBD2 (5 bases each). The V end was cut by 2 bases, the J end by 5 bases, with 13 bases between. The CDR3 covers 15 residues. From germline, CDR1 is MNHEY and CDR2 SMNVEV (reference sequence). The DNA for the CDR3 is TGTGCCAGCAGTTTAGAGGCCCAGGGACACAATGAGCAGTTCTTC. Its protein is CASSLEAQGHNEQFF.

The chain uses TRBV6-5 and TRBJ1-1; 9 nucleotides align to TRBD1. Germline V gene data show CDR1 as MNHEY and CDR2 as SVGAGI. This CDR3 region has 15 residues. Trimming at V came to 6 bases and at J to 2 bases, leaving 7 bases not matched to a gene. The CDR3 here is CASSYAQGANTEAFF. The CDR3 DNA follows: TGTGCCAGCAGCTACGCACAGGGGGCCAACACTGAAGCTTTCTTT.

This clone was seen just once. The gene calls are TRBV6-6 and TRBJ2-2; 9 nucleotides agree with TRBD2. The CDR3 extends over 14 amino acids. The V gene's germline CDR1 is MNHNY and CDR2 SVGAGI (reference sequence). Trimming cost V 5 bases and J 4 bases; bases outside gene matches: 2. The CDR3 region is CASSGGGATGELFF. The CDR3 nucleotides are TGTGCCAGCAGTGGCGGGGGGGCCACCGGGGAGCTGTTTTTT.

This sequence joins TRBV30 and TRBJ1-5, with D possibly TRBD1 on 5 matching bases. The V and J ends lost 8 bases and 5 bases respectively, with 16 bases between them. CDR1 GTSNPN and CDR2 SVGIG come from the germline V gene (reference sequence). This CDR3 spans 13 amino acids. CDR3 DNA: TGTGCCGCCCAGTCCGGGGGTCATCAGCCCCAGCATTTT. This gives the protein CAAQSGGHQPQHF.

This rearrangement joins TRBV4-3 to TRBJ1-1; tentative D call: TRBD1 (5 bases). Between the trimmed V and J ends, which lost 4 bases and 1 base, there was a span of 16 bases. The CDR3 length is 16 residues. Germline CDR1 reads LGHNA; CDR2 reads YSLEER. The CDR3: CASSLTLSGGNTEAFF. CDR3 sequence (DNA): TGCGCCAGCAGCCTCACACTATCCGGGGGGAACACTGAAGCTTTCTTT.

The DNA of the CDR3 is TGCGCCAGCAGCCAAGATGGGGTAAAGAACCAGCCCCAGCATTTT. Residues: CASSQDGVKNQPQHF. The chain is built from TRBV4-3 and TRBJ1-5, with D hard to call. Germline V gene data show CDR1 as LGHNA and CDR2 as YSLEER. The CDR3 length is 15 residues. Trimming shortened V by 0 bases and J by 7 bases, and 13 bases separated the two germline ends.

This clone was seen a single time. V gene TRBV5-4 combines with J gene TRBJ2-7, with D perhaps matching TRBD2 (6 bases). The germline V gene has CDR1 SGHNT and CDR2 YYREEE (reference sequence). Trimming shortened V by 0 bases and J by 9 bases, and 13 bases separated the two germline ends. The CDR3 spans 13 residues. This CDR3 reads CASSLGGGLLQYF. CDR3 nucleotides: TGTGCCAGCAGCTTGGGTGGGGGACTCCTGCAGTACTTC.

The chain employs TRBV28 and TRBJ2-7; 10 nucleotides line up with TRBD1. The CDR3 has 13 amino acids. Germline lookup yields CDR1 MDHEN and CDR2 SYDVKM. The V gene end was trimmed by 6 bases and the J gene end by 6 bases; junction bases not matched to a gene: 5. The CDR3 loop is CASRGTGVGEQYF. The CDR3 DNA sequence: TGTGCCAGCAGAGGGACAGGGGTTGGCGAGCAGTACTTC.

The rearrangement links TRBV4-1 to TRBJ1-5; 8 nucleotides line up with TRBD1. The CDR3 loop spans 13 amino acids. V shed 6 bases, J shed 2 bases, and the junction held 0 bases outside the gene matches. Germline-derived CDR1 and CDR2 are MGHRA and YSYEKL. CDR3 in DNA: TGCGCCAGCAGGGGACAGGGCAATCAGCCCCAGCATTTT. Its protein product is CASRGQGNQPQHF.

This chain connects TRBV28 to TRBJ2-6; D gene ambiguous. Trimming cost V 1 base and J 0 bases, with 16 bases left between them. The CDR3 contains 19 residues. Germline CDR1 reads MDHEN; CDR2 reads SYDVKM. The DNA for the CDR3 is TGTGCCAGCAGTTTATTGGGTATAGGTACTCGCTCTGGGGCCAACGTCCTGACTTTC. Translation gives CASSLLGIGTRSGANVLTF.

This chain links TRBV29-1 with TRBJ2-7; TRBD2 agrees at 8 bases. The germline V gene encodes CDR1 SQVTM and CDR2 ANQGSEA. J was trimmed by 3 bases and V by 7 bases; bases with no gene match: 8. The CDR3 is made up of 13 amino acids. The CDR3 DNA is TGCAGCGCGAGAAGCGGGGGTGGCTACGAGCAGTACTTC. Its translation: CSARSGGGYEQYF.

V is TRBV19 and J is TRBJ2-3; tentatively, D is TRBD1 (5 bases). CDR3 size: 13 residues. V dropped 10 bases and J dropped 2 bases, with 13 bases sitting between them. The germline V gene has CDR1 LNHDA and CDR2 SQIVND (reference sequence). The DNA for the CDR3 is TGTGCCACCTCTCGACAGTACACAGATACGCAGTATTTT. This sequence encodes CATSRQYTDTQYF.

This sequence joins TRBV7-8 and TRBJ1-1, with TRBD1 matching over 10 bases. V gave up 6 bases and J gave up 4 bases; unmatched junction bases: 5. Germline V gene sequence: CDR1 SGHVS, CDR2 FQNEAQ. The CDR3 contains 14 residues. The CDR3 DNA sequence: TGTGCCAGCAGTTTCCGGACAGGGGGCACTGAAGCTTTCTTT. Amino acid sequence: CASSFRTGGTEAFF.

The V call is TRBV19, the J call TRBJ1-2; 9 bases match TRBD1. Trimming removed 6 bases from V and 6 bases from J; junction bases left unmatched: 8. The CDR3 runs to 14 residues. Germline values: CDR1 LNHDA, CDR2 SQIVND (reference sequence). The CDR3 DNA sequence: TGTGCCAGTAGCAGACAGGGGGACCTTAATGGCTACACCTTC. This codes for CASSRQGDLNGYTF.

The chain recombines TRBV5-1 with TRBJ1-4; D is perhaps TRBD1 (5 bases). V was trimmed by 3 bases and J by 3 bases, leaving 12 bases between them. The CDR3 runs to 15 residues. The germline V gene encodes CDR1 SGHRS and CDR2 YFSETQ. The CDR3 nucleotides are TGCGCCAGCAGCTCCGTGGCAGGGCCTAATGAAAAACTGTTTTTT. This codes for CASSSVAGPNEKLFF.